The clone carrying this T cell receptor (beta chain) occurred once. This entry is derived from a study of technical replicates of blood from several donors. Some clones are missing from TCRdb's copy, which holds only in-frame ones; the method was immunoSEQ multiplex PCR. Here the sample spans approximately 82,000 clones, approximately 94% being singletons. Germline assignment: CDR1 MDHEN and CDR2 SYDVKM. This CDR3 spans 18 amino acids. V lost 10 bases, J lost 0 bases, and 25 bases lay in between. This sequence was found in a human donor in good health. Sequencing was performed on T cells isolated from PBMCs. The chain has TRBV28 and TRBJ1-3; a weak D match, TRBD1 (5 bases). DNA for the CDR3: TGTGCCACCAGCGAGGCAGGGATGCTTTATTTCTCTGGAAACACCATATATTTT. Translating it yields CATSEAGMLYFSGNTIYF.